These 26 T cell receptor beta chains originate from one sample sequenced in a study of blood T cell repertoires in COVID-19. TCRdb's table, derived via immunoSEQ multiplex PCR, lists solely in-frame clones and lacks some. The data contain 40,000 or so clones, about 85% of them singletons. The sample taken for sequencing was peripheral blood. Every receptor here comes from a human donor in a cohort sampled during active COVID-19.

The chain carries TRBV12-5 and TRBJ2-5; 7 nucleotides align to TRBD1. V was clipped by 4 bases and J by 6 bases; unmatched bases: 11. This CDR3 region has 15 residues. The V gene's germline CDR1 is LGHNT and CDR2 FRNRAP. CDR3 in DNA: TGTGCTAGTGGTTCGAGTCGGACGGGACAGAAGACCCAGTACTTC. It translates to CASGSSRTGQKTQYF.

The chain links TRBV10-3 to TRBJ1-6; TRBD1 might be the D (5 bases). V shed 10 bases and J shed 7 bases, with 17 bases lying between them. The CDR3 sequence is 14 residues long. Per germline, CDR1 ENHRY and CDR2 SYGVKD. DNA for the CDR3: TGTGCCACCTGGCGGGGCTGGAGCAATTCACCCCTCCACTTT. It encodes CATWRGWSNSPLHF.

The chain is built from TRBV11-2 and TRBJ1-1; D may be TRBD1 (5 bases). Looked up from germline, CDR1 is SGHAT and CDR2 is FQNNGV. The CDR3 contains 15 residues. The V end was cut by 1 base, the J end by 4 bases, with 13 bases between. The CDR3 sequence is CASSLGWGRGTEAFF. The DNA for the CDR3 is TGTGCCAGCAGCTTAGGCTGGGGTAGGGGCACTGAAGCTTTCTTT. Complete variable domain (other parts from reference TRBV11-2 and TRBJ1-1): EAGVAQSPRYKIIEKRQSVAFWCNPISGHATLYWYQQILGQGPKLLIQFQNNGVVDDSQLPKDRFSAERLKGVDSTLKIQPAKLEDSAVYLCASSLGWGRGTEAFFGQGTRLTVV.

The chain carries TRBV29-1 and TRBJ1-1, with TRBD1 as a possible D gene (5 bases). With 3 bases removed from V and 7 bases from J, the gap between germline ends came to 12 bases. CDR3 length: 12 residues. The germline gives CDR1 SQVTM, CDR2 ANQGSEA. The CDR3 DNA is TGCAGCGTTGATGGGGCCAGTGGTGAAGCTTTCTTT. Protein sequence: CSVDGASGEAFF.

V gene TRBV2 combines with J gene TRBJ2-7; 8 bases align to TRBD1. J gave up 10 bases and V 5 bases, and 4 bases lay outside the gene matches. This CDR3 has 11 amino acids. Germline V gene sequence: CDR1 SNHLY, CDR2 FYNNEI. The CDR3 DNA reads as TGTGCCAGCAGTCGCGGACAGGGCCAGTACTTC. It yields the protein CASSRGQGQYF.

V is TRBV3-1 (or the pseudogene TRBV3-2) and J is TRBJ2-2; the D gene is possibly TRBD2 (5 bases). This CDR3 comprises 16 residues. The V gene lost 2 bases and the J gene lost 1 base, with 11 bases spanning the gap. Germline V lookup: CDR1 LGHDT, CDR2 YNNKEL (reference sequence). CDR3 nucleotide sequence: TGTGCCAGCAGCCAACTAACTAGTGTGAACACCGGGGAGCTGTTTTTT. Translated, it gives CASSQLTSVNTGELFF.

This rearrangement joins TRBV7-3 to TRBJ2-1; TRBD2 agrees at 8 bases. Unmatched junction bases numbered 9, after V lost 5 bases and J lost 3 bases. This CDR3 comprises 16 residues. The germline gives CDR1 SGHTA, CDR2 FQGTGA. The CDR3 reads CASSPAGRGVYNEQFF. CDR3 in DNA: TGTGCCAGCAGCCCTGCCGGGCGGGGGGTCTACAATGAGCAGTTCTTC.

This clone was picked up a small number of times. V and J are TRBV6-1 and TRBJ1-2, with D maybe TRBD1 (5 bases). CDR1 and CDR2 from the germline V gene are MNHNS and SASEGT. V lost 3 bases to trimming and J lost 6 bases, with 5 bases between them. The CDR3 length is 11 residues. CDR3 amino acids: CASSDRDGYTF. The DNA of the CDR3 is TGTGCCAGCAGTGACAGGGATGGCTACACCTTC.

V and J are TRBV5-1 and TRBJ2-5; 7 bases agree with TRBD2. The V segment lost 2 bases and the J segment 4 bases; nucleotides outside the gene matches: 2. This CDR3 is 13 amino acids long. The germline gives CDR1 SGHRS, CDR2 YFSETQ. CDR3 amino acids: CASSFWEGETQYF. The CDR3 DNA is TGCGCCAGCAGCTTCTGGGAGGGAGAGACCCAGTACTTC.

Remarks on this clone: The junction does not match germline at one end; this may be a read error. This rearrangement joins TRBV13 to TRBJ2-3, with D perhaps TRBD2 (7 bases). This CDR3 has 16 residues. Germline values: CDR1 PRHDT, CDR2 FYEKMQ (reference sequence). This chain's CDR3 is CARSTRGGAITDTQYF. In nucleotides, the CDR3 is TGTGCCCGCAGCACGAGGGGGGGGGCGATCACAGATACGCAGTATTTT.

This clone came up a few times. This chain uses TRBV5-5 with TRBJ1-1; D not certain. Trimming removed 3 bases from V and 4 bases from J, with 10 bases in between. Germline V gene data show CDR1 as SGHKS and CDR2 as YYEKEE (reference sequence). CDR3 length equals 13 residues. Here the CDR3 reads CASSSLGGTEAFF. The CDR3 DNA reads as TGTGCCAGCAGCTCGCTTGGAGGCACTGAAGCTTTCTTT.

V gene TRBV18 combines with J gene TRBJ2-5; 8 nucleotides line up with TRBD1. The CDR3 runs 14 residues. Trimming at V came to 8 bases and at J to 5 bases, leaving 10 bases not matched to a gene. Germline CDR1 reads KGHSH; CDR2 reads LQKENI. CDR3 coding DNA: TGTGCCAGCAGCCAGTCGGACAGGGCGGAGACCCAGTACTTC. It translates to CASSQSDRAETQYF.

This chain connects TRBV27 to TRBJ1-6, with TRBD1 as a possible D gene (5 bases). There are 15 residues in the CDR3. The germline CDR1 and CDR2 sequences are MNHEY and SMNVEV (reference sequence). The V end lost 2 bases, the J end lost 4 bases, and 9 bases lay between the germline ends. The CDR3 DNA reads TGTGCCAGCAGTTTAGGCGGGGGTTATAATTCACCCCTCCACTTT. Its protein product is CASSLGGGYNSPLHF.

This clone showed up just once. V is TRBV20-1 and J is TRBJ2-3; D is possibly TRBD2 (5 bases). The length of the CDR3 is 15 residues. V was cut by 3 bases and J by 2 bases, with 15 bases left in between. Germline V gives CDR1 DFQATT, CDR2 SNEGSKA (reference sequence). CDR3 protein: CSASKDSSFTDTQYF. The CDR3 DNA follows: TGCAGTGCTAGTAAGGACTCCTCCTTCACAGATACGCAGTATTTT.

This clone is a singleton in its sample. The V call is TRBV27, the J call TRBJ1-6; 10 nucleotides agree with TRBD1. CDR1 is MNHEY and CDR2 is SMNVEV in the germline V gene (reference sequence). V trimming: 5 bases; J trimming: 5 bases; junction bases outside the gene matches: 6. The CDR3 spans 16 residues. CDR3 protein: CASSLRQGAHNSPLHF. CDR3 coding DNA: TGTGCCAGCAGTCTTCGACAGGGGGCCCATAATTCACCCCTCCACTTT.

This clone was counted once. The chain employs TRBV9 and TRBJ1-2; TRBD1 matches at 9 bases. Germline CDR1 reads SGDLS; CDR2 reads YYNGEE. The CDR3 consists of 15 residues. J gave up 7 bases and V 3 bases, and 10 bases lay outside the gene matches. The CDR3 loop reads CASSARTDRGGGYTF. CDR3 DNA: TGTGCCAGCAGCGCTCGAACCGACAGGGGGGGTGGCTACACCTTC.

The CDR3 protein is CASSLSRGYSPLHF. The CDR3 coding sequence is TGCGCCAGCAGCTTGAGCAGAGGGTACTCACCCCTCCACTTT. The J gene is TRBJ1-6, the V gene TRBV5-1; D is uncertain. This CDR3 spans 14 amino acids. Germline CDR1 SGHRS, CDR2 YFSETQ. Trimming stripped 1 base from V and 10 bases from J, with 12 bases between. The whole variable domain, remainder taken from reference TRBV5-1 and TRBJ1-6, is KAGVTQTPRYLIKTRGQQVTLSCSPISGHRSVSWYQQTPGQGLQFLFEYFSETQRNKGNFPGRFSGRQFSNSRSEMNVSTLELGDSALYLCASSLSRGYSPLHFGNGTRLTVT.

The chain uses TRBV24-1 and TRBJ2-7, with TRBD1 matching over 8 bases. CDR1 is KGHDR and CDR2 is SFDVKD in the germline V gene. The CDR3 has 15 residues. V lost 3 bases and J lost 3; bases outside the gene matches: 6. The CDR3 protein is CATSDGDRSNYEQYF. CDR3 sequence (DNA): TGTGCCACCAGTGATGGGGACAGGAGCAACTACGAGCAGTACTTC.

The DNA for the CDR3 is TGTGCCAGCAGCCAAGGCGGAAGAAAGACCGGGGAGCTGTTTTTT. Amino acid sequence: CASSQGGRKTGELFF. The V and J genes are TRBV14 and TRBJ2-2; no reliable D call. This CDR3 is 15 amino acids long. Trimming took 1 base from V and 5 from J, leaving 11 bases between them. Germline V gene lookup returns CDR1 SGHDN and CDR2 FVKESK.

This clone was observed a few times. The CDR3 nucleotides are TGTGCCACCAGCATTTCGACAGGGTCGGAAGGCTACACCTTC. This codes for CATSISTGSEGYTF. The V and J genes are TRBV15 and TRBJ1-2, with 7 bases aligning to TRBD1. Per germline, CDR1 LNHNV and CDR2 YYDKDF (reference sequence). J gave up 8 bases and V 4 bases, and 10 bases lay outside the gene matches. This CDR3 region has 14 residues.

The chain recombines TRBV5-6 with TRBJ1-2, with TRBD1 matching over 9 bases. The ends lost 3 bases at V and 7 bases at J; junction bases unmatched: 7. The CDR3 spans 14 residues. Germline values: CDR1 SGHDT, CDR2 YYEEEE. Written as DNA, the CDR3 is TGTGCCAGCAGCTGGGGGACAGGGCGCGGTGGCTACACCTTC. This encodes CASSWGTGRGGYTF.

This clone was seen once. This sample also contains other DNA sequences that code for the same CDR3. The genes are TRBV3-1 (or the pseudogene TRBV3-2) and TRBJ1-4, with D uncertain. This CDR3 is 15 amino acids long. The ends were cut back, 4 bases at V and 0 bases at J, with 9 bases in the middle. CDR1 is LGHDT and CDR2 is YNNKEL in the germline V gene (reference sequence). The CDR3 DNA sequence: TGTGCCAGCAGCCCCGCCGGGACAACTAATGAAAAACTGTTTTTT. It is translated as CASSPAGTTNEKLFF.

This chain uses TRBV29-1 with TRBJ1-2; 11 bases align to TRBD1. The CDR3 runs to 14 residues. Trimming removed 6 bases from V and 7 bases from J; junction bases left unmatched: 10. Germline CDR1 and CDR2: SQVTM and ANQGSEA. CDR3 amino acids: CSVTDRGRSGGYTF. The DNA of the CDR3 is TGCAGCGTGACGGACAGGGGGCGGTCAGGTGGCTACACCTTC.

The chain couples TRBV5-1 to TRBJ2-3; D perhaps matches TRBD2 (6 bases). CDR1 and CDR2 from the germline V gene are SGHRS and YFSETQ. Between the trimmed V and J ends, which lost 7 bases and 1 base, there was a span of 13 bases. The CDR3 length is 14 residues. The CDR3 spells CASSKAGGTDTQYF. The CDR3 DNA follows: TGCGCCAGCTCTAAAGCGGGCGGCACAGATACGCAGTATTTT.

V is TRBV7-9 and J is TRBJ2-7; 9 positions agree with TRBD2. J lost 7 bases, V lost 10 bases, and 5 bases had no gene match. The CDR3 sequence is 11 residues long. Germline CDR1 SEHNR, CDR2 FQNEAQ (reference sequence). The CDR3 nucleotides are TGTGCCACGGGACTAGCTAGGGAGCAGTACTTC. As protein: CATGLAREQYF.

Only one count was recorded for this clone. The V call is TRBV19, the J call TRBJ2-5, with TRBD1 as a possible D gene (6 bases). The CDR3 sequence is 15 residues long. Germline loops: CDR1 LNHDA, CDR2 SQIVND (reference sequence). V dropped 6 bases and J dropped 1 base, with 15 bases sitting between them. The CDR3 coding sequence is TGTGCCAGTAGCTCTTACGCGACAGGCCAAGAGACCCAGTACTTC. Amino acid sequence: CASSSYATGQETQYF.